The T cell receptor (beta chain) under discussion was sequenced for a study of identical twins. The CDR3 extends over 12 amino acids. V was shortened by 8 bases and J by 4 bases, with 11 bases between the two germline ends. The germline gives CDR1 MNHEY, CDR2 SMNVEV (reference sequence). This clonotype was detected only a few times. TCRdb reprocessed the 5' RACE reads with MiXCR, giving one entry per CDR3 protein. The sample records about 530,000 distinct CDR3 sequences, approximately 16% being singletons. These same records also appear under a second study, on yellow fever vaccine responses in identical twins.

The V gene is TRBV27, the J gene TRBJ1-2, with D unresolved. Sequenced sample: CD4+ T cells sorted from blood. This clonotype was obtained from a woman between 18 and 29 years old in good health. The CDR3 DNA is TGTGCCAGCGGGGTATCTGGCTATGGCTACACCTTC. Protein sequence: CASGVSGYGYTF.